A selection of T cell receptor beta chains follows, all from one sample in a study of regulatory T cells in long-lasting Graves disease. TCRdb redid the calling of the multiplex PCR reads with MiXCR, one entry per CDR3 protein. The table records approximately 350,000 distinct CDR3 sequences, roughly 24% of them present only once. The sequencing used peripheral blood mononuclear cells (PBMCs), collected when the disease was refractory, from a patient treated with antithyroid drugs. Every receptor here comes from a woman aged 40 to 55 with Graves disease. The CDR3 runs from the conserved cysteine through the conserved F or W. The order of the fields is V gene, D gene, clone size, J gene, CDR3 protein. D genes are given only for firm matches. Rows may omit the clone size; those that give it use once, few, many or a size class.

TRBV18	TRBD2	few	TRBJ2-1	CASSPPGLAGEKQFF
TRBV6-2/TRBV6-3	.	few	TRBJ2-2	CASSYYRVGDGELFF
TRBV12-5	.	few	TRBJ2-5	CASASSETQYF
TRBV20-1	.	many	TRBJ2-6	CSAPFGSGANVLTF
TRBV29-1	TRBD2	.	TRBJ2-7	CSVTGTRDLYEQYF
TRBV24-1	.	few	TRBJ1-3	CATSANPVGKGNTIYF
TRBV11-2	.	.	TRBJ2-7	CASRPTGTSNYEQYF
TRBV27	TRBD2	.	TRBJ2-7	CASSLAGALSYEQYF
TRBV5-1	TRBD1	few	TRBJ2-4	CASSWGTGLAKNIQYF
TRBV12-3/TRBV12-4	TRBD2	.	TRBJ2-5	CASSPGLAVGQETQYF
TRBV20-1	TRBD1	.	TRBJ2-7	CSASGTGSSYEQYF
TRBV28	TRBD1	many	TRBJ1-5	CASSLRDRGNQPQHF
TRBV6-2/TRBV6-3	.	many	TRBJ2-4	CASSSHSIQYF
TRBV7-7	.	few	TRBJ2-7	CASSLGPHASYEQYF
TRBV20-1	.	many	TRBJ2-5	CSARNDRQHRRETQYF
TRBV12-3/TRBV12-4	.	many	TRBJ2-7	CASSLGRGAVSYEQYF
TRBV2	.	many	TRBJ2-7	CASSEAFSTTYEQYF
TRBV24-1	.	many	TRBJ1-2	CATSDSGTWDGYTF